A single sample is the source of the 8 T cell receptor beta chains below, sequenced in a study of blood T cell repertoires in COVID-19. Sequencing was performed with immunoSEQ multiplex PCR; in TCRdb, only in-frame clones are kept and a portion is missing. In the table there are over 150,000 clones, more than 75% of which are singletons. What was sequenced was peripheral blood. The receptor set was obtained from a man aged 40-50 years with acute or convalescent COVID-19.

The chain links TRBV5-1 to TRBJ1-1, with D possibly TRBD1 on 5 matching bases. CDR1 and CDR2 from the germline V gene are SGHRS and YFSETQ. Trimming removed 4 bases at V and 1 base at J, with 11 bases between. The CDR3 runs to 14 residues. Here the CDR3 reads CASSLSDRNTEAFF. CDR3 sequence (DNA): TGCGCCAGCAGCCTCTCCGACAGGAACACTGAAGCTTTCTTT.

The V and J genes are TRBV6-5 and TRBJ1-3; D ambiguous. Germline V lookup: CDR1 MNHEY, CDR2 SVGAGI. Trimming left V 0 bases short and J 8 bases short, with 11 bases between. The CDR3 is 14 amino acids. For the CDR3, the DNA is TGTGCCAGCAGTTACTCGAGTTCGAGTTACACCATATATTTT. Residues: CASSYSSSSYTIYF.

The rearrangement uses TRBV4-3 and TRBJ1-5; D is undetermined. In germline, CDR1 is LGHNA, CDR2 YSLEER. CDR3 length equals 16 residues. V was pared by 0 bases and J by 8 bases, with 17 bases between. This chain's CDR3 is CASSQDFGSAGKPQHF. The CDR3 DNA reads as TGCGCCAGCAGCCAAGATTTTGGGTCAGCGGGGAAGCCCCAGCATTTT.

CDR3 coding DNA: TGTGCCAGTAGTTCCGGGACAGGGACCTACGAGCAGTACTTC. This gives the protein CASSSGTGTYEQYF. The rearrangement uses TRBV19 and TRBJ2-7; TRBD1 matches at 9 bases. V trimming: 5 bases; J trimming: 2 bases; junction bases outside the gene matches: 4. This CDR3 region has 14 residues. CDR1 and CDR2 (germline): LNHDA, SQIVND (reference sequence).

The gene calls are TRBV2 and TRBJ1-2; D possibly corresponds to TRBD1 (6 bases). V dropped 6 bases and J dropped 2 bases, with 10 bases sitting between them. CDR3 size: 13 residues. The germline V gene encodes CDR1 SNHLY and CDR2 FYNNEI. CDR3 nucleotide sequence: TGTGCCAGCAGCCCAGGGGCGAACTATGGCTACACCTTC. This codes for CASSPGANYGYTF.

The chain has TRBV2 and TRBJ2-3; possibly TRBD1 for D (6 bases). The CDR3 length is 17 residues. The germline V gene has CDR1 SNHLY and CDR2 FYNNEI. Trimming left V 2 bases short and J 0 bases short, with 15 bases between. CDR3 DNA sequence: TGTGCCAGCAGTGAATGGGGACAAGCTTCTAGCACAGATACGCAGTATTTT. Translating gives CASSEWGQASSTDTQYF.

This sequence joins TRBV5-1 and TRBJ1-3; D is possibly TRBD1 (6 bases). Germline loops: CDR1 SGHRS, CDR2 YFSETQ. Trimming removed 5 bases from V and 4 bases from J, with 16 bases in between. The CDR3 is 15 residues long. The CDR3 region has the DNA TGCGCCAGCAGTATTTCAGGGGCGACCGGAAACACCATATATTTT. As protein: CASSISGATGNTIYF.

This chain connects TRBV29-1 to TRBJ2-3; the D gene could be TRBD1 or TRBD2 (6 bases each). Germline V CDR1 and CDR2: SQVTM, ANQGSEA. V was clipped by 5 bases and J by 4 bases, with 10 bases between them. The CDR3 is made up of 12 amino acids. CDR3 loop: CSVQGGPDTQYF. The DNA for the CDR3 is TGCAGCGTTCAAGGGGGGCCAGATACGCAGTATTTT.